This T cell receptor (beta chain) was documented in a study of T-cell reconstitution after alpha-beta-depleted transplantation in children. This clonotype was observed at least ten times. The antigen remains unidentified. General observations from the study: The study reportedly traced alpha-beta T cells about two months after transplant to several hundred expanded graft clones.

Library preparation (for TCRbeta) was performed with unique molecular identifiers. In TCRdb, the PCR reads were re-called with MiXCR into one record per CDR3 protein. Among about 300,000 distinct CDR3 sequences, around 10% were seen once, and the ten largest hold around 7.5%. The CDR3 runs to 14 residues. V lost 4 bases to trimming and J lost 5 bases; unmatched junction nucleotides: 7. The rearrangement uses TRBV12-3 or TRBV12-4 and TRBJ2-5; 7 bases are shared with TRBD1. This TCR was recovered from a boy in the first two years of life with acute myeloid leukemia, due to receive a stem cell transplant. The sample in question was PBMCs, obtained before TCRalphabeta/CD19-depleted stem cell transplant. This CDR3 reads CASSSLQGRETQYF. CDR3 in DNA: TGTGCCAGCAGTTCCTTACAGGGGCGGGAGACCCAGTACTTC.